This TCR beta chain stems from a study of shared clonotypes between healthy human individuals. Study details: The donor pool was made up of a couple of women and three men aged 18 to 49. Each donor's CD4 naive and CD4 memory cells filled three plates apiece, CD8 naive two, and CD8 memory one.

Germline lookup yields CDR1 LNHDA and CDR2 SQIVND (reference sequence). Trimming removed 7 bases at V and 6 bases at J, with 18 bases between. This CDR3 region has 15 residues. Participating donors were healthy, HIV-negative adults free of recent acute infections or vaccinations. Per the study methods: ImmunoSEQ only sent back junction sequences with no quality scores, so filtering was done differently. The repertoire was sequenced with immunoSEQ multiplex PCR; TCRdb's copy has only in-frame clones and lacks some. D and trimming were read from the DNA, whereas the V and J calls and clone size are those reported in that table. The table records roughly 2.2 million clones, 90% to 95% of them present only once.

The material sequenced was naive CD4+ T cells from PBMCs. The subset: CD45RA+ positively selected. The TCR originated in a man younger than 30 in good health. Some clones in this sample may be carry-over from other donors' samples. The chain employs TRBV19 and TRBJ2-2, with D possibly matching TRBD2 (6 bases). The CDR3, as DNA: TGTGCCAGTATGAAGTCGGGACTTGAAGCCGGGGAGCTGTTTTTT. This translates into CASMKSGLEAGELFF.